These 5 T cell receptor beta chains were all obtained from the same sample, sequenced in a study of blood T cell repertoires in COVID-19. The protocol was immunoSEQ multiplex PCR, while the TCRdb copy is restricted to in-frame clones and leaves out a portion. The repertoire consists of roughly 250,000 clones, with 65% to 90% occurring once and the leading ten covering approximately 4.9%. Sequencing input: peripheral blood. The receptors stem from a woman older than 75 with active or convalescent COVID-19.

The V and J genes are TRBV28 and TRBJ2-7; TRBD1 might be the D (5 bases). Trimming cost V 1 base and J 3 bases, with 7 bases left between them. This CDR3 spans 13 amino acids. Germline assignment: CDR1 MDHEN and CDR2 SYDVKM. The CDR3 loop reads CASSLSGFYEQYF. CDR3 nucleotide sequence: TGTGCCAGCAGTTTATCAGGGTTCTACGAGCAGTACTTC. Full variable domain (remainder filled in from reference TRBV28 and TRBJ2-7): DVKVTQSSRYLVKRTGEKVFLECVQDMDHENMFWYRQDPGLGLRLIYFSYDVKMKEKGDIPEGYSVSREKKERFSLILESASTNQTSMYLCASSLSGFYEQYFGPGTRLTVT.

The V and J genes are TRBV10-3 and TRBJ2-4, with 9 positions matching TRBD1. The CDR3 contains 12 residues. Germline CDR1 is ENHRY and CDR2 is SYGVKD. J was trimmed by 5 bases and V by 8 bases; bases with no gene match: 1. The CDR3, as DNA: TGTGCCATCGGACAGGGGCAAAACATTCAGTACTTC. Encoded protein: CAIGQGQNIQYF.

The chain links TRBV27 to TRBJ1-1; maybe TRBD1 (6 bases). The CDR3 covers 15 residues. Trimming took 0 bases from V and 7 from J, leaving 15 bases between them. Germline assignment: CDR1 MNHEY and CDR2 SMNVEV (reference sequence). The CDR3 DNA follows: TGTGCCAGCAGTTTATCTACAGGGAACCTGGGTGAAGCTTTCTTT. This sequence encodes CASSLSTGNLGEAFF.

This clone is a singleton in its sample. The V call is TRBV2, the J call TRBJ2-1; TRBD2 agrees at 9 bases. Per the germline V gene, CDR1 is SNHLY and CDR2 is FYNNEI. The CDR3 contains 15 residues. Germline trimming cut 2 bases from V and 2 bases from J; bases unmatched to any gene: 1. CDR3 nucleotide sequence: TGTGCCAGCAGTGAAAGCGGGGGGACCTACAATGAGCAGTTCTTC. Protein sequence: CASSESGGTYNEQFF.

This clone appeared once. V gene TRBV6-6 combines with J gene TRBJ1-2; TRBD1 aligns across 8 bases. Per the germline V gene, CDR1 is MNHNY and CDR2 is SVGAGI (reference sequence). The junction had 5 bases not matched to a gene; V was cut back by 0 bases and J by 8 bases. CDR3 length: 14 amino acids. CDR3 sequence reads: CASSYSLTGGGYTF. DNA for the CDR3: TGTGCCAGCAGTTACTCCCTAACAGGGGGAGGCTACACCTTC.